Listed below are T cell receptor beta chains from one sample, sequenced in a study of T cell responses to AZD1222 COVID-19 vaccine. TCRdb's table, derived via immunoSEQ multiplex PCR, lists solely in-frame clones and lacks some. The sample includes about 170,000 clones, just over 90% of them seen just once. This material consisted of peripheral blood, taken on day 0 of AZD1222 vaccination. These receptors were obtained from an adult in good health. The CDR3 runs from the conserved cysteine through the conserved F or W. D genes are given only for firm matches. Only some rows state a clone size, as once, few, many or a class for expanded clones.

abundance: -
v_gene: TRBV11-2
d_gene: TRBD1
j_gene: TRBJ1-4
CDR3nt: TGTGCCAGCAGCCTGACAAGGACAGGGTATGAAAAACTGTTTTTT
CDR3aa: CASSLTRTGYEKLFF

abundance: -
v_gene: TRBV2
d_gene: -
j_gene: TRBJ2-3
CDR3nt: TGTGCCAGATCAACTAGCACAGATACGCAGTATTTT
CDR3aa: CARSTSTDTQYF

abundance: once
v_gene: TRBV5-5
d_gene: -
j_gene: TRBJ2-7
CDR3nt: TGTGCCAGCAGCTTTGACTCCTACGAGCAGTACTTC
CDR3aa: CASSFDSYEQYF

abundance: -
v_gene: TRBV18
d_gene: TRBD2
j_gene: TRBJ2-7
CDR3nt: TGTGCCAGCTCACCACCCTCCGGCGGGAGGGCCTACGAGCAGTACTTC
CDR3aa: CASSPPSGGRAYEQYF

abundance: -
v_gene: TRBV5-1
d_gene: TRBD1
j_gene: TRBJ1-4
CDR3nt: TGCGCCAGCAGCTCACCGGGGACAGCCGCAACTAATGAAAAACTGTTTTTT
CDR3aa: CASSSPGTAATNEKLFF

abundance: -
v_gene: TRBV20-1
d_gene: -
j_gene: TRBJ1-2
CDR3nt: TGCAGTGCTAGGCCCTCGGTAGGCTACACCTTC
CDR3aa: CSARPSVGYTF

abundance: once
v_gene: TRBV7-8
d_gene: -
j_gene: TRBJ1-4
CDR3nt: TGTGCCAGCAGCTTAAGGCCAGACGGGGACGAAAAACTGTTTTTT
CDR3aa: CASSLRPDGDEKLFF

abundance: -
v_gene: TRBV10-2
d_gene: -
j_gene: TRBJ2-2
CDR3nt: TGCGCCAGCAGTGAGCCGACCGGGACACTTCCCGGGGAGCTGTTTTTT
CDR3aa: CASSEPTGTLPGELFF

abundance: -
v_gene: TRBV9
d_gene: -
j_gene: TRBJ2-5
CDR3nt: TGTGCCAGCAGCGTAGAACAAGAGACCCAGTACTTC
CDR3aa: CASSVEQETQYF

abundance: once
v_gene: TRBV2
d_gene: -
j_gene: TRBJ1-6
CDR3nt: TGTGCCAGCAGCGCAAGCGGTTCACCCCTCCACTTT
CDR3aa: CASSASGSPLHF

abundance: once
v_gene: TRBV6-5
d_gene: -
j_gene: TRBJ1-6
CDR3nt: TGTGCCAGCAGTTACCATGGGCAGGGCAATAATTCACCCCTCCACTTT
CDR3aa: CASSYHGQGNNSPLHF

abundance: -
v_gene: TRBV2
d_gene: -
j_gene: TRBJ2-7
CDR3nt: TGTGCCAGCAGGGAGCACTCCTACGAGCAGTACTTC
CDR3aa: CASREHSYEQYF

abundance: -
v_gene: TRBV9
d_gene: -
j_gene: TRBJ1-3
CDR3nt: TGTGCCAGCAGCGCCGAGGACACCGTAAGAAACACCATATATTTT
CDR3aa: CASSAEDTVRNTIYF

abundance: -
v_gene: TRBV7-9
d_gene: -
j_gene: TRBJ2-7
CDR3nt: TGTGCCAGCAGCCCTACAGAATTCTCCTACGAGCAGTACTTC
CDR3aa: CASSPTEFSYEQYF

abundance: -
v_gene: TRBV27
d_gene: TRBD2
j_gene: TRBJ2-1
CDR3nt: TGTGCCAGCAGTTTAATATACGGGAGGCGGGATGAGCAGTTCTTC
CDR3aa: CASSLIYGRRDEQFF

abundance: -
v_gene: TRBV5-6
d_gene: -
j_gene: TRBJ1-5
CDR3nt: TGTGCCAGCAGCCTCCTCGGTAGGGGCAATCAGCCCCAGCATTTT
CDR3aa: CASSLLGRGNQPQHF

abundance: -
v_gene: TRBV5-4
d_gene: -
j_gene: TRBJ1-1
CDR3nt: TGTGCCAGCAGCTGGATGACAGGAGACACTGAAGCTTTCTTT
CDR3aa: CASSWMTGDTEAFF

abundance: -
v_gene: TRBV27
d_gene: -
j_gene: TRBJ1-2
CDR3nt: TGTGCCAGTTACCCAAGGGGGGCTGGCTACACCTTC
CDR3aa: CASYPRGAGYTF

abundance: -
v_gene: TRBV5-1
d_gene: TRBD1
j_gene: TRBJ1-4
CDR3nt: TGCGCCAGCAGGTCGGGACAGGGGGAAAAACTGTTTTTT
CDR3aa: CASRSGQGEKLFF

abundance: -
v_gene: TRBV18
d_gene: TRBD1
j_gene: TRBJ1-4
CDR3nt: TGTGCCAGCTCACCTACAGGGGTTAATGAAAAACTGTTTTTT
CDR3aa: CASSPTGVNEKLFF

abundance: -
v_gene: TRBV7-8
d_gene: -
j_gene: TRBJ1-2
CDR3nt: TGTGCCAGCAGCTTAGAAGGGACCGGCGGGTATGGCTACACCTTC
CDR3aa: CASSLEGTGGYGYTF

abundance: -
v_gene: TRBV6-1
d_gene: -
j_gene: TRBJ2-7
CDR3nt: TGTGCCAGCAGTGAAAATGAGGCGGTCGAGCAGTACTTC
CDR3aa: CASSENEAVEQYF

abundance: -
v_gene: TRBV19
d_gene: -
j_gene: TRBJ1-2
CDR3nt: TGTGCCAGTACACTCGGTGATGGCTACACCTTC
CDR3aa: CASTLGDGYTF

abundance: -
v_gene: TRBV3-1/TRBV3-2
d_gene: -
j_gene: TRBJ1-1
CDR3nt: TGTGCCAGCAGCCAAGATAGGGCACCTTTGAACACTGAAGCTTTCTTT
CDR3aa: CASSQDRAPLNTEAFF

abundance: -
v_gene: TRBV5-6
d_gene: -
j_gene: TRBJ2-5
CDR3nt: TGTGCCAGCAGCTGGGCCAGGGGCTTGGAGACCCAGTACTTC
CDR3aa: CASSWARGLETQYF

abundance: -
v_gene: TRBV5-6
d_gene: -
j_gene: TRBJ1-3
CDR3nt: TGTGCCAGCAGCTCTGGGGGTTCTGGAAACACCATATATTTT
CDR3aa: CASSSGGSGNTIYF

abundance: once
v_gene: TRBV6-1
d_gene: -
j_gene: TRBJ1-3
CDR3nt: TGTGCCAGCAGTGAAACGACGTTCTCTGGAAACACCATATATTTT
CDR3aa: CASSETTFSGNTIYF

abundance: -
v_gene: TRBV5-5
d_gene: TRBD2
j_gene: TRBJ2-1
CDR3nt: TGTGCCAGCAGCTTAGCGACTAGCGGGAGGGGGGAGCAGTTCTTC
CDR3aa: CASSLATSGRGEQFF